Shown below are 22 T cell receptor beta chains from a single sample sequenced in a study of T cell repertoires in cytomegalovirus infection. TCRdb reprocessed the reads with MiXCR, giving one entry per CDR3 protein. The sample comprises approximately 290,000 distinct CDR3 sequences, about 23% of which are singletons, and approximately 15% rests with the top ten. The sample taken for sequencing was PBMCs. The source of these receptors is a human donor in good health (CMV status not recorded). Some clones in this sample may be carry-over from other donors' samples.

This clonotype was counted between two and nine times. In DNA, the CDR3 is TGTGCCAGCAGTGAAAAGGGGGCGTACTCCTACGAGCAGTACTTC. Translated, it gives CASSEKGAYSYEQYF. This chain links TRBV6-1 with TRBJ2-7; 7 positions match TRBD1. After removal of 2 bases from V and 0 bases from J, the junction contained 4 bases not matched to a gene. This CDR3 comprises 15 residues. CDR1 and CDR2 from the germline V gene are MNHNS and SASEGT.

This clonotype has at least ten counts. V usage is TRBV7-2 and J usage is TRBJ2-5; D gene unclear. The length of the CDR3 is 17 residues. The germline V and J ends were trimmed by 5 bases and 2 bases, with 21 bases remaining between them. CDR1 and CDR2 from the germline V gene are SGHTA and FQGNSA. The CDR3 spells CASSQVATSVSQETQYF. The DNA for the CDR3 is TGTGCCAGCAGCCAAGTGGCAACGTCGGTGTCACAAGAGACCCAGTACTTC.

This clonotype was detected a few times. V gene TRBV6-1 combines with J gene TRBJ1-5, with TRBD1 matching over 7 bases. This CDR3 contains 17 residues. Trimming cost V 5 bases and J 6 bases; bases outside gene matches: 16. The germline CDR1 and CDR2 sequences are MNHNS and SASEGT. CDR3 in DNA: TGTGCCAGCAGTAGCAGGACAGGACCCGACGTTGGTCAGCCCCAGCATTTT. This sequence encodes CASSSRTGPDVGQPQHF.

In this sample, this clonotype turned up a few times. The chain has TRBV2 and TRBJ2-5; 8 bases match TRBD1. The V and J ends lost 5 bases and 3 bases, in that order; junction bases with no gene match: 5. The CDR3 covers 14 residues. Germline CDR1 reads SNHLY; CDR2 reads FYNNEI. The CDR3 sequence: CASSLDRVEETQYF. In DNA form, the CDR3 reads TGTGCCAGCAGTCTGGACAGGGTCGAAGAGACCCAGTACTTC.

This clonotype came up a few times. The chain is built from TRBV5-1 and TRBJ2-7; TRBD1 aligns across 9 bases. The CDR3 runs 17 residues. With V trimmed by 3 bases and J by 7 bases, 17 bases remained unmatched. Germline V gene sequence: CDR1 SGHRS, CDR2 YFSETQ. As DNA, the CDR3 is TGCGCCAGCAGCTCCTTCCTACCGGGACAGGGCACTGATGAGCAGTACTTC. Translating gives CASSSFLPGQGTDEQYF.

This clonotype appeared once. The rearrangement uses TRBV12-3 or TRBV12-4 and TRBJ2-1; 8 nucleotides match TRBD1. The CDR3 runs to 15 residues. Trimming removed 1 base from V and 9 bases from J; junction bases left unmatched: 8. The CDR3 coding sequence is TGTGCCAGCAGTTTAGTTGGACAGGGACAAGGTGAGCAGTTCTTC. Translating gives CASSLVGQGQGEQFF.

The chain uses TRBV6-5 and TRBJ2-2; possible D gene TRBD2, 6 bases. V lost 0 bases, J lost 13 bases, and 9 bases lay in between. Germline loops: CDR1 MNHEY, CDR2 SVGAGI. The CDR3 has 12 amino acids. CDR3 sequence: CASSYSTGRLFF. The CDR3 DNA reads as TGTGCCAGCAGTTACTCGACCGGGAGGCTGTTTTTT.

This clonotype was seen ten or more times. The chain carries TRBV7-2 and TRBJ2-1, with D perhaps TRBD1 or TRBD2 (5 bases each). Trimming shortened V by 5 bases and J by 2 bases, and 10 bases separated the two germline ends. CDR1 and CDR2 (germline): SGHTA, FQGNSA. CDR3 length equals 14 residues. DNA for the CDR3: TGTGCCAGCAGCCCGAGGGGTCCCTACAATGAGCAGTTCTTC. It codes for CASSPRGPYNEQFF.

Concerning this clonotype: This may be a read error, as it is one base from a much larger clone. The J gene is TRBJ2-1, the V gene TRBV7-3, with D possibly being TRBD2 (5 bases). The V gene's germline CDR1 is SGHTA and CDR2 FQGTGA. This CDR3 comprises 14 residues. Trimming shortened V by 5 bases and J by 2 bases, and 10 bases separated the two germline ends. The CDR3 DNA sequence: TGTGCCAGCAGCCCGTGGGGAGCCTACAATGAGCAGTTCTTC. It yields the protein CASSPWGAYNEQFF.

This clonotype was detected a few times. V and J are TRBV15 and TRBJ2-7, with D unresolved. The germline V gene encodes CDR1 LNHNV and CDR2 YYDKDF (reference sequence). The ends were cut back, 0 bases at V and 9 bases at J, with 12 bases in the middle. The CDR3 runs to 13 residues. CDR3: CATSRDGEGGQYF. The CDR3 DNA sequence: TGTGCCACCAGCAGAGATGGAGAAGGTGGGCAGTACTTC.

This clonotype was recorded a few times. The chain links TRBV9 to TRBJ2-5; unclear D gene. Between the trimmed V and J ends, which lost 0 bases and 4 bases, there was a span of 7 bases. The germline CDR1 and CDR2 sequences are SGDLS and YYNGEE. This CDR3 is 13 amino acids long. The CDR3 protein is CASSVEDGETQYF. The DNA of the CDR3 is TGTGCCAGCAGCGTAGAGGATGGAGAGACCCAGTACTTC.

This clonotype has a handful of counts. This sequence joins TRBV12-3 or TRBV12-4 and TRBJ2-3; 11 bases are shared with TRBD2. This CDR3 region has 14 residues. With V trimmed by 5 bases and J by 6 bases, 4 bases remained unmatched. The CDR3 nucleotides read TGTGCCAGCAGTACTAGCGGGAGTTTGGATACGCAGTATTTT. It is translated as CASSTSGSLDTQYF.

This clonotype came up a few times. CDR3 DNA sequence: TGTGCCAGCAGCTTAAGGGGACAGTTTAATGAAAAACTGTTTTTT. Protein sequence: CASSLRGQFNEKLFF. This chain uses TRBV11-2 with TRBJ1-4, with 7 bases fitting TRBD1. The CDR3 runs to 15 residues. Germline V CDR1 and CDR2: SGHAT, FQNNGV. The junction had 4 bases not matched to a gene; V was cut back by 2 bases and J by 4 bases. The full variable domain, its missing parts supplied by reference TRBV11-2 and TRBJ1-4, is EAGVAQSPRYKIIEKRQSVAFWCNPISGHATLYWYQQILGQGPKLLIQFQNNGVVDDSQLPKDRFSAERLKGVDSTLKIQPAKLEDSAVYLCASSLRGQFNEKLFFGSGTQLSVL.

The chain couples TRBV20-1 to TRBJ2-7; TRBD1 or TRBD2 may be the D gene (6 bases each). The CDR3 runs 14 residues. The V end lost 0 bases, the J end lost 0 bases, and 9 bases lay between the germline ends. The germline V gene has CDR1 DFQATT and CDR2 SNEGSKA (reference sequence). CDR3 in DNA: TGCAGTGCTAGAGAAGGGGGGCGCTCCTACGAGCAGTACTTC. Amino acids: CSAREGGRSYEQYF.

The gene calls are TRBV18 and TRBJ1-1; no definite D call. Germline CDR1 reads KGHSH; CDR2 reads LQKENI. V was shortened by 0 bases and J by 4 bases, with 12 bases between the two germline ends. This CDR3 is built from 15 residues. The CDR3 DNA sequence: TGTGCCAGCTCACCACCGAATGGGAGGATCACTGAAGCTTTCTTT. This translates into CASSPPNGRITEAFF.

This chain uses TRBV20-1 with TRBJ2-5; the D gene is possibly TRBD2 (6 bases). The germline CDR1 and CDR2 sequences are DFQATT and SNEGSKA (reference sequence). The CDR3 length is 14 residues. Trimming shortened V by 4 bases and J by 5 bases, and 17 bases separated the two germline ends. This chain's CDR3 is CSAIEVRAGETQYF. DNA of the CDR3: TGCAGTGCTATTGAAGTAAGGGCGGGGGAGACCCAGTACTTC.

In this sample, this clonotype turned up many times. DNA of the CDR3: TGTGCCAGCAGTATACGCGGGATTGTCACAGATACGCAGTATTTT. It encodes CASSIRGIVTDTQYF. The chain has TRBV7-2 and TRBJ2-3, with D possibly TRBD2 on 6 matching bases. Germline loops: CDR1 SGHTA, CDR2 FQGNSA. Trimming removed 6 bases at V and 2 bases at J, with 15 bases between. The CDR3 sequence is 15 residues long.

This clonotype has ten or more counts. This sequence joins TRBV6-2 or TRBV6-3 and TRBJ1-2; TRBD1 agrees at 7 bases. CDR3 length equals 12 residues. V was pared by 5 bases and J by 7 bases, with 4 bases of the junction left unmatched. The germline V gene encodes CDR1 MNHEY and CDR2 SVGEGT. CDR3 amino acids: CASSRTGAGYTF. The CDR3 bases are TGTGCCAGCAGTCGAACAGGGGCTGGCTACACCTTC.

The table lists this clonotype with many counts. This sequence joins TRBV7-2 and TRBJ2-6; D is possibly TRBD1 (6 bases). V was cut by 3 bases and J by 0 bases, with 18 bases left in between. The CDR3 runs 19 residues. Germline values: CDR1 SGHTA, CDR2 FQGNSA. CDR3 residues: CASSFRRTVGLSGANVLTF. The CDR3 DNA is TGTGCCAGCAGCTTTAGAAGGACAGTGGGGCTCTCTGGGGCCAACGTCCTGACTTTC.

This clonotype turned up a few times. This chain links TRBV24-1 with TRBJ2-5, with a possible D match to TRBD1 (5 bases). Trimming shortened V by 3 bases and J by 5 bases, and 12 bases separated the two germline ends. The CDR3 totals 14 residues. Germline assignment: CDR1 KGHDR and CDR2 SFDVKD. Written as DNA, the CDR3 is TGTGCCACCAGTGATCACCAGGGTAGGGAGACCCAGTACTTC. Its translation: CATSDHQGRETQYF.

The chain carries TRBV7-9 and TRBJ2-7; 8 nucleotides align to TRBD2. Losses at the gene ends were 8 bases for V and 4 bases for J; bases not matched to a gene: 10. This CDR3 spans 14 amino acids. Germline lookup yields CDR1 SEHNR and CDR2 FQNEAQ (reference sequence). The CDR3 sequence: CASQAYGGGYEQYF. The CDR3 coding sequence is TGTGCCAGCCAAGCTTACGGGGGGGGGTACGAGCAGTACTTC.

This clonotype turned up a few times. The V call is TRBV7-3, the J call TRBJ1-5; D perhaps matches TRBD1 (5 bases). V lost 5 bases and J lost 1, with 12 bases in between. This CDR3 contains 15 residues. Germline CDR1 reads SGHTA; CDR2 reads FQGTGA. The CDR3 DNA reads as TGTGCCAGCAGCCCACCCCGGGACAGCAATCAGCCCCAGCATTTT. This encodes CASSPPRDSNQPQHF.